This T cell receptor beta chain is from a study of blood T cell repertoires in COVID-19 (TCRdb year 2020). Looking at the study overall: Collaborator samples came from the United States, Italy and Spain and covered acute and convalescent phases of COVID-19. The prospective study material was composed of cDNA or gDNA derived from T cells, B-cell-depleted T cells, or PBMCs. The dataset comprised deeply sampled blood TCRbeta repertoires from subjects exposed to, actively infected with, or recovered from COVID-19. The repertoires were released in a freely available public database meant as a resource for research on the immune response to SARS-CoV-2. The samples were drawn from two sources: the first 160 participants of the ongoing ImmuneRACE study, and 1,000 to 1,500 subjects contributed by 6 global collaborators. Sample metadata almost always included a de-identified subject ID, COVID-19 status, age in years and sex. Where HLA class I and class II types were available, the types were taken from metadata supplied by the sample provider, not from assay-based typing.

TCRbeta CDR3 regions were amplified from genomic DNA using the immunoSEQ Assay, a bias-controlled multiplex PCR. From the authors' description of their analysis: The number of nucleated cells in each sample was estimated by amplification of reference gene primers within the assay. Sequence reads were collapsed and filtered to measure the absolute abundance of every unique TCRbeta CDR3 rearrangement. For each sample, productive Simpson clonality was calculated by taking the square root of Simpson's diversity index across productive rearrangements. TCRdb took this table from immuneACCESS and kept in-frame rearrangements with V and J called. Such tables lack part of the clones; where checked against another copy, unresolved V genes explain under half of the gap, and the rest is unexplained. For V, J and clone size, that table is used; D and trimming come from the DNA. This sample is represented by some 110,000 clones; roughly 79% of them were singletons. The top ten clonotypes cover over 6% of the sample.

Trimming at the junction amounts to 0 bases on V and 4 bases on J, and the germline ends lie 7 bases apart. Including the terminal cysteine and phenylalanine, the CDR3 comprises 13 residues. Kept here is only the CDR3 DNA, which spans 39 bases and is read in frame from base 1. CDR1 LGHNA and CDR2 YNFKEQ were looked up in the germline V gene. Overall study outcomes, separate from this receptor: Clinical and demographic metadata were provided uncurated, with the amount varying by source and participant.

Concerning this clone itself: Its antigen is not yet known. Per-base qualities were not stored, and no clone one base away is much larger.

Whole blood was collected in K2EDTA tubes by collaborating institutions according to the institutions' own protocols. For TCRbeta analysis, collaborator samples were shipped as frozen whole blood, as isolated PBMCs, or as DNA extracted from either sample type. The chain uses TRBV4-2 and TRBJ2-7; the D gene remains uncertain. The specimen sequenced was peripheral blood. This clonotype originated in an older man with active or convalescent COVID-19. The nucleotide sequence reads TGTGCCAGCAGCCAAGAGCGACAATACGAGCAGTACTTC. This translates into CASSQERQYEQYF.